This TCR beta chain appears in the sequencing data of a study of OX40 agonist ivuxolimab in advanced cancers. Study overall: The study enrolled dose-escalation patients with hepatocellular carcinoma, melanoma, renal cell or head and neck cancer.

The CDR3 runs to 14 residues. The V and J ends lost 8 bases and 1 base, in that order; junction bases with no gene match: 5. Germline V lookup: CDR1 MNHNY, CDR2 SVGAGI (reference sequence). Profiling relied on immunoSEQ multiplex PCR, and the TCRdb table lists in-frame clones only, not all of them. The table lists some 85,000 clones, over 75% of them singletons, with about 2% in the top ten. The chain combines TRBV6-6 with TRBJ1-2, with 9 nucleotides matching TRBD1. The sequence was obtained from an adult with an advanced solid tumor such as melanoma, head and neck, liver or kidney cancer. The sequenced sample was CD4+ or CD8+ T cells sorted from blood, obtained in a trial of the OX40 agonist ivuxolimab. CDR3: CASVQGASNYGYTF. The CDR3 DNA is TGTGCCAGCGTACAGGGGGCCAGTAACTATGGCTACACCTTC.